These 22 T cell receptor beta chains share one sample of origin, sequenced in a study of blood T cell repertoires in COVID-19. Only in-frame clones appear in the TCRdb table, and some are missing; sequencing was by immunoSEQ multiplex PCR. The sample consists of approximately 99,000 clones, approximately 70% of them appearing once. The sample was peripheral blood. The receptors derive from a woman aged 40 to 50 with acute or convalescent COVID-19.

This rearrangement joins TRBV3-1 (or the pseudogene TRBV3-2) to TRBJ2-7; no firm D call. This CDR3 has 14 residues. Deletions cut 6 bases from V and 2 bases from J, with 14 bases between. From germline, CDR1 is LGHDT and CDR2 YNNKEL (reference sequence). CDR3 region: CASRHGGQPYEQYF. In DNA, the CDR3 is TGTGCCAGCAGACATGGTGGGCAGCCCTACGAGCAGTACTTC.

The gene calls are TRBV15 and TRBJ1-2, with 8 positions matching TRBD1. The trim removed 1 base at V and 4 bases at J, leaving 8 bases unmatched. The germline V gene encodes CDR1 LNHNV and CDR2 YYDKDF (reference sequence). The CDR3 spans 16 residues. The CDR3 sequence is CATSRVPRDRLYGYTF. The CDR3 DNA follows: TGTGCCACCAGCAGAGTACCGAGGGACAGGCTCTATGGCTACACCTTC.

This clone was seen only once. This chain joins TRBV7-2 and TRBJ1-5; D is ambiguous. The V end lost 3 bases, the J end lost 9 bases, and 9 bases lay between the germline ends. The V gene's germline CDR1 is SGHTA and CDR2 FQGNSA. The CDR3 covers 12 residues. The DNA for the CDR3 is TGTGCCAGCAGCTTGGAGGGTACGCCCCAGCATTTT. Translating it yields CASSLEGTPQHF.

The V call is TRBV7-3, the J call TRBJ2-1, with D possibly TRBD2 on 6 matching bases. Germline lookup yields CDR1 SGHTA and CDR2 FQGTGA. This CDR3 is built from 14 residues. Trimming cost V 0 bases and J 16 bases, with 19 bases left between them. CDR3 in amino acids: CASSLTSEGAGHFF. Written as DNA, the CDR3 is TGTGCCAGCAGCTTAACATCGGAGGGCGCAGGCCACTTCTTC.

This chain links TRBV3-1 (or the pseudogene TRBV3-2) with TRBJ2-2, with TRBD1 identical over 10 bases. CDR1 and CDR2 from the germline V gene are LGHDT and YNNKEL (reference sequence). There are 14 residues in the CDR3. J gave up 5 bases and V 6 bases, and 3 bases lay outside the gene matches. The DNA of the CDR3 is TGTGCCAGCAGAGGACAGGGGGAAACCGGGGAGCTGTTTTTT. This translates into CASRGQGETGELFF.

The table lists this clone with many counts. This chain links TRBV20-1 with TRBJ2-7; 7 bases match TRBD1. CDR1 and CDR2 (germline): DFQATT, SNEGSKA (reference sequence). The CDR3 runs to 13 residues. The V and J ends lost 5 bases and 2 bases, in that order; junction bases with no gene match: 6. The CDR3 is CSARDTGAYEQYF. The DNA for the CDR3 is TGCAGTGCTCGTGATACAGGGGCCTACGAGCAGTACTTC.

The chain employs TRBV7-9 and TRBJ2-3; D possibly corresponds to TRBD1 (6 bases). Trimming left V 4 bases short and J 6 bases short, with 14 bases between. Germline V gene data show CDR1 as SEHNR and CDR2 as FQNEAQ (reference sequence). The CDR3 totals 14 residues. This chain's CDR3 is CASSYQGLRDTQYF. Written as DNA, the CDR3 is TGTGCCAGCAGCTACCAGGGGTTAAGGGATACGCAGTATTTT. The full variable domain, with the rest looked up from reference TRBV7-9 and TRBJ2-3, is DTGVSQNPRHKITKRGQNVTFRCDPISEHNRLYWYRQTLGQGPEFLTYFQNEAQLEKSRLLSDRFSAERPKGSFSTLEIQRTEQGDSAMYLCASSYQGLRDTQYFGPGTRLTVL.

The chain recombines TRBV6-5 with TRBJ2-7; 9 bases agree with TRBD1. The trim removed 0 bases at V and 2 bases at J, leaving 2 bases unmatched. This CDR3 region has 15 residues. The V gene's germline CDR1 is MNHEY and CDR2 SVGAGI. CDR3 DNA sequence: TGTGCCAGCAGTTACTCGGGACAGGGACCCTACGAGCAGTACTTC. Its translation is CASSYSGQGPYEQYF.

The V call is TRBV12-5, the J call TRBJ2-3; D may be TRBD1 (5 bases). Germline values: CDR1 LGHNT, CDR2 FRNRAP. The ends were cut back, 0 bases at V and 0 bases at J, with 10 bases in the middle. The CDR3 is 16 amino acids. CDR3 DNA sequence: TGTGCTAGTGGTTTGGTAGGGGTTCCTAGCACAGATACGCAGTATTTT. It encodes CASGLVGVPSTDTQYF.

This clone was recorded only once. This chain uses TRBV5-1 with TRBJ2-5; D perhaps matches TRBD2 (6 bases). Germline CDR1 SGHRS, CDR2 YFSETQ. V was cut by 2 bases and J by 3 bases, with 11 bases left in between. The CDR3 is made up of 14 amino acids. CDR3 bases: TGCGCCAGCAGCTTTGGAGGGTTTGAAGAGACCCAGTACTTC. It is translated as CASSFGGFEETQYF. The complete variable domain, with remaining parts taken from reference TRBV5-1 and TRBJ2-5, reads KAGVTQTPRYLIKTRGQQVTLSCSPISGHRSVSWYQQTPGQGLQFLFEYFSETQRNKGNFPGRFSGRQFSNSRSEMNVSTLELGDSALYLCASSFGGFEETQYFGPGTRLLVL.

The chain is built from TRBV11-3 and TRBJ2-3; 7 nucleotides agree with TRBD2. Germline-derived CDR1 and CDR2 are SGHNT and YENEEA. The CDR3 runs to 16 residues. V was pared by 1 base and J by 4 bases, with 8 bases of the junction left unmatched. CDR3 residues: CASSLGGGLQPDTQYF. The CDR3 DNA reads as TGTGCCAGCAGCTTAGGGGGGGGACTCCAACCAGATACGCAGTATTTT.

This rearrangement joins TRBV4-3 to TRBJ2-1; the D gene is possibly TRBD2 (7 bases). The CDR3 has 20 amino acids. V gave up 0 bases and J gave up 0 bases, with 21 bases separating them. Per the germline V gene, CDR1 is LGHNA and CDR2 is YSLEER. CDR3 amino acids: CASSQERGGGPSSSYNEQFF. CDR3 bases: TGCGCCAGCAGCCAAGAGAGGGGCGGGGGCCCGTCAAGCTCCTACAATGAGCAGTTCTTC.

V usage is TRBV7-9 and J usage is TRBJ2-1, with 7 bases matching TRBD2. The length of the CDR3 is 14 residues. Trimming cost V 1 base and J 14 bases; bases outside gene matches: 11. Looked up from germline, CDR1 is SEHNR and CDR2 is FQNEAQ (reference sequence). The CDR3 bases are TGTGCCAGCAGCTTAGGGACGGGGGGAGCTTCGGAGTTCTTC. Translation gives CASSLGTGGASEFF.

The chain carries TRBV13 and TRBJ1-5; D not certain. Germline CDR1 reads PRHDT; CDR2 reads FYEKMQ (reference sequence). Trimming removed 0 bases from V and 4 bases from J, with 7 bases in between. This CDR3 spans 14 amino acids. CDR3 nucleotide sequence: TGTGCCAGCAGCTTAGGGACACCAAATCAGCCCCAGCATTTT. It is translated as CASSLGTPNQPQHF.

This clone was observed a single time. The CDR3 bases are TGTGCCAGCAGTGAATACGGAATCGGGAAAATCGGGGAGCTGTTTTTT. It is translated as CASSEYGIGKIGELFF. V usage is TRBV25-1 and J usage is TRBJ2-2; D possibly corresponds to TRBD2 (5 bases). Germline V CDR1 and CDR2: MGHDK, SYGVNS. V was shortened by 0 bases and J by 7 bases, with 15 bases between the two germline ends. The CDR3 extends over 16 amino acids. The whole variable domain, remainder taken from reference TRBV25-1 and TRBJ2-2, is EADIYQTPRYLVIGTGKKITLECSQTMGHDKMYWYQQDPGMELHLIHYSYGVNSTEKGDLSSESTVSRIRTEHFPLTLESARPSHTSQYLCASSEYGIGKIGELFFGEGSRLTVL.

The chain has TRBV29-1 and TRBJ2-3; 10 nucleotides agree with TRBD1. Per the germline V gene, CDR1 is SQVTM and CDR2 is ANQGSEA. The CDR3 covers 14 residues. J gave up 1 base and V 4 bases, and 2 bases lay outside the gene matches. In DNA, the CDR3 is TGCAGCGTTGGAGGGACAGGGGGCACAGATACGCAGTATTTT. Translation: CSVGGTGGTDTQYF.

As for this clone: At the DNA level, this CDR3 is encoded by other sequences in the same sample as well. This chain joins TRBV6-5 and TRBJ1-5; D is uncertain. Germline V gene sequence: CDR1 MNHEY, CDR2 SVGAGI. The V end lost 0 bases, the J end lost 4 bases, and 4 bases lay between the germline ends. This CDR3 comprises 13 residues. DNA of the CDR3: TGTGCCAGCAGTTACTCGAGAAATCAGCCCCAGCATTTT. This translates into CASSYSRNQPQHF.

The J gene is TRBJ2-7, the V gene TRBV28; D perhaps matches TRBD1 (6 bases). Germline assignment: CDR1 MDHEN and CDR2 SYDVKM. The CDR3 has 13 residues. V was trimmed by 3 bases and J by 6 bases, leaving 12 bases between them. For the CDR3, the DNA is TGTGCCAGCAGTTTGGACAGACGACTCGAGCAGTACTTC. Its translation: CASSLDRRLEQYF.

This clone was observed a handful of times. J is TRBJ2-7 and V is TRBV9; possibly TRBD1 for D (5 bases). Germline V CDR1 and CDR2: SGDLS, YYNGEE. This CDR3 spans 12 amino acids. Trimming took off 4 bases at V and 3 bases at J, with 8 bases between the two ends. DNA for the CDR3: TGTGCCAGCAGCAAAGACAGCTACGAGCAGTACTTC. The encoded protein is CASSKDSYEQYF.

The J gene is TRBJ2-1, the V gene TRBV6-5; 10 bases fit TRBD2. Unmatched junction bases numbered 8, after V lost 8 bases and J lost 7 bases. The CDR3 runs 14 residues. In germline, CDR1 is MNHEY, CDR2 SVGAGI. CDR3 bases: TGTGCCAGCGGGTCGAGCGGGGGGGGGAATGAGCAGTTCTTC. It translates to CASGSSGGGNEQFF.

The chain recombines TRBV27 with TRBJ2-2; TRBD1 agrees at 10 bases. The CDR3 runs 14 residues. Trimming at V came to 8 bases and at J to 5 bases, leaving 5 bases not matched to a gene. CDR1 MNHEY and CDR2 SMNVEV come from the germline V gene (reference sequence). The CDR3 DNA reads TGTGCCAGCCAGCGGGACAGGGGAACCGGGGAGCTGTTTTTT. Translated, it gives CASQRDRGTGELFF.

This chain joins TRBV7-2 and TRBJ2-5, with 9 bases lining up with TRBD1. V was pared by 4 bases and J by 7 bases, with 7 bases of the junction left unmatched. The CDR3 is 14 residues long. Germline V gene sequence: CDR1 SGHTA, CDR2 FQGNSA. The DNA for the CDR3 is TGTGCCAGCAGCTCGTACAGGGGGCGCGGGACCCAGTACTTC. Translated: CASSSYRGRGTQYF.